The present TCR beta chain was sequenced within a study of T cells in Graves' hyperthyroidism and ophthalmopathy. This clonotype was observed a single time. Germline and junction disagree at one end, which may indicate a read error. Graves' hyperthyroidism qualified as stable when ophthalmopathy did not progress within 18 months. The authors obtained PBMCs from roughly 10 ml of fresh peripheral blood. TCR beta CDR3 regions were amplified from RNA transcripts. First-round RT-PCR with HTBI primers amplified the TCR CDR3 region. TCRdb ran MiXCR on the multiplex PCR reads and lists one entry per CDR3 protein. The data contain 400,000 to 550,000 distinct CDR3 sequences, roughly 14% of them singletons. CDR1 and CDR2 from the germline V gene are MNHEY and SVGEGT. The CDR3 extends over 15 amino acids.

The sequencing sample was made of blood. The J gene is TRBJ2-7, the V gene TRBV6-2 or TRBV6-3, with TRBD2 as a possible D gene (6 bases). The receptor was derived from a woman between 18 and 29 years old with Graves' hyperthyroidism. In nucleotides, the CDR3 is TGTGCCAGCAGACCGGGACTTTCGAGCTCCCACGAGCAGTACTTC. Its translation: CASRPGLSSSHEQYF.